This TCR beta chain was recovered during a study of OX40 agonist ivuxolimab in advanced cancers. For the study at large: Patients receiving dose escalation had hepatocellular carcinoma, melanoma, renal cell or head and neck cancer. Three patients, one with hepatocellular carcinoma and two with cutaneous melanoma, achieved partial responses. Points from the study as a whole: CD4+ and CD8+ T cells in blood underwent clonal expansion by week 6 at 0.1 to 3.0 mg/kg. Expanded clones tended on average to be more numerous among CD8+ T cells than CD4+.

The V gene's germline CDR1 is MNHEY and CDR2 SVGAGI. CDR3 length equals 14 residues. V trimming: 5 bases; J trimming: 5 bases; junction bases outside the gene matches: 6. Details on this clone: Its target is unknown.

Profiled with immunoSEQ multiplex PCR; TCRdb holds only in-frame clones, not every one. The data hold 50,000 or so clones, with 79% observed a single time. The sequencing used CD4+ or CD8+ T cells sorted from blood, collected in a trial of the OX40 agonist ivuxolimab. This TCR was recovered from an adult with an advanced solid tumor such as melanoma, head and neck, liver or kidney cancer. The rearrangement uses TRBV6-5 and TRBJ1-3; 7 nucleotides match TRBD1. In DNA, the CDR3 is TGTGCCAGCAGTCAGACAGGGTTTCGAAACACCATATATTTT. This encodes CASSQTGFRNTIYF.